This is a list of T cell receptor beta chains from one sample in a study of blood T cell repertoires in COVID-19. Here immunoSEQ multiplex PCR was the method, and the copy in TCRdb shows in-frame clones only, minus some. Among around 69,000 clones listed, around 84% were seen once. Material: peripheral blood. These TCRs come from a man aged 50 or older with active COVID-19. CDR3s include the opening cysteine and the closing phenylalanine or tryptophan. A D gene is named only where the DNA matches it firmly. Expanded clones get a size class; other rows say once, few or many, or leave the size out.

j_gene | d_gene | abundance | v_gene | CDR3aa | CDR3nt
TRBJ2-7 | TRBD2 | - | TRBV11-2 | CASSQGLAGASSYEQYF | TGTGCCAGCAGCCAGGGACTAGCGGGGGCAAGCTCCTACGAGCAGTACTTC
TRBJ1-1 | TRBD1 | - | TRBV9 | CASSPRGDRNAPEAFF | TGTGCCAGCAGCCCTCGAGGGGACAGGAATGCCCCTGAAGCTTTCTTT
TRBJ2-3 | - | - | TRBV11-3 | CASSSEAGTQYF | TGTGCCAGCAGCTCGGAGGCGGGCACGCAGTATTTT
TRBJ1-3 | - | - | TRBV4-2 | CASSQDDLGGGNTIYF | TGTGCCAGCAGCCAAGACGACCTGGGAGGCGGAAACACCATATATTTT
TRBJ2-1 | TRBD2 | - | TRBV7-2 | CASSKPSSGGVSNEQFF | TGTGCCAGCAGCAAACCCTCTAGCGGGGGGGTTTCCAATGAGCAGTTCTTC
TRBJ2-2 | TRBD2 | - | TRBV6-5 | CASTSGILNTGELFF | TGTGCCAGCACTAGCGGGATATTAAACACCGGGGAGCTGTTTTTT
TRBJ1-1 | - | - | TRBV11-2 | CASSLGGPPNTEAFF | TGTGCCAGCAGCTTAGGAGGCCCCCCCAACACTGAAGCTTTCTTT
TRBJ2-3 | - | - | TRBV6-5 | CASSYSGRHTDTQYF | TGTGCCAGCAGTTACTCGGGGAGGCACACAGATACGCAGTATTTT
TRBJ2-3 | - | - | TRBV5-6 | CASSFGRPVSTDTQYF | TGTGCCAGCAGCTTTGGGAGACCGGTGAGCACAGATACGCAGTATTTT
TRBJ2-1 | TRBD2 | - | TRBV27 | CASGKTSGGRFF | TGTGCCAGCGGTAAAACTAGCGGAGGCCGGTTCTTC
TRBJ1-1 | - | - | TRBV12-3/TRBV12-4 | CASSGQEAFF | TGTGCCAGCAGCGGACAGGAAGCTTTCTTT
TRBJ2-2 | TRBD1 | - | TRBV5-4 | CASSLVGQAGSGPGELFF | TGTGCCAGCAGCTTGGTGGGACAGGCGGGATCGGGACCCGGGGAGCTGTTTTTT
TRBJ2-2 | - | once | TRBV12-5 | CASGSLFPGELFF | TGTGCTAGTGGTTCCCTATTCCCCGGGGAGCTGTTTTTT
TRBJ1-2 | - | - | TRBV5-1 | CASSPLDSYYGYTF | TGCGCCAGCAGCCCCCTTGACAGCTACTATGGCTACACCTTC
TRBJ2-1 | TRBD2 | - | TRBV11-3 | CASSSGGTSFVEQFF | TGTGCCAGCAGCTCAGGGGGGACTAGCTTCGTTGAGCAGTTCTTC
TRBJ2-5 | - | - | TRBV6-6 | CASSSTRQTQYF | TGTGCCAGCAGTTCAACACGTCAGACACAGTACTTC
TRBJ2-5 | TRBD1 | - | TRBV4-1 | CASSPAGQGSETQYF | TGCGCCAGCAGCCCCGCGGGACAGGGTTCCGAGACCCAGTACTTC
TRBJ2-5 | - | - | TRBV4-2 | CASSQGGGAGETQYF | TGTGCCAGCAGCCAAGGTGGCGGCGCGGGGGAGACCCAGTACTTC
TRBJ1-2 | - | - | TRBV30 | CAWSRDRGYTF | TGTGCCTGGAGCAGGGATCGGGGCTACACCTTC
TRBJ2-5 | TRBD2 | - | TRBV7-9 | CASSSGVASGGQETQYF | TGTGCCAGCAGCTCCGGTGTGGCTAGCGGGGGGCAAGAGACCCAGTACTTC
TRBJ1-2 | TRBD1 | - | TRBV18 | CASSSTGTGPYGYTF | TGTGCCAGCTCATCAACCGGGACAGGCCCTTATGGCTACACCTTC
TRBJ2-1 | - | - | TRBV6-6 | CAGSERASYNEQFF | TGTGCCGGGTCGGAGCGGGCCTCCTACAATGAGCAGTTCTTC